The clone carrying this T cell receptor (beta chain) has a count of ten or more. The antigen is unknown. The data were obtained in a study of response to subunit inactivated influenza vaccine. General observations from the study: Authors suggested each seasonal influenza vaccination recruits few new T cells.

TCRdb re-called the RT-PCR reads with MiXCR, one entry per CDR3 protein. The top ten hold 6.5% to 8.5% of the sample, which has 650,000 to 850,000 distinct CDR3 sequences, 14% seen once. Germline V gene data show CDR1 as LGHNA and CDR2 as YSLEER. V was clipped by 3 bases and J by 5 bases, with 16 bases between them. The CDR3 is 15 residues long. Sequenced material: PBMCs from blood, taken 14 to 15 days before vaccination. The clonotype was recovered from a man between 45 and 60 years old who received an inactivated influenza vaccine. The chain recombines TRBV4-3 with TRBJ1-2; possible D gene TRBD1, 5 bases. The CDR3 nucleotides are TGCGCCAGCAGCCAGAAATTTGCCGGGGGATATGGCTACACCTTC. It yields the protein CASSQKFAGGYGYTF.